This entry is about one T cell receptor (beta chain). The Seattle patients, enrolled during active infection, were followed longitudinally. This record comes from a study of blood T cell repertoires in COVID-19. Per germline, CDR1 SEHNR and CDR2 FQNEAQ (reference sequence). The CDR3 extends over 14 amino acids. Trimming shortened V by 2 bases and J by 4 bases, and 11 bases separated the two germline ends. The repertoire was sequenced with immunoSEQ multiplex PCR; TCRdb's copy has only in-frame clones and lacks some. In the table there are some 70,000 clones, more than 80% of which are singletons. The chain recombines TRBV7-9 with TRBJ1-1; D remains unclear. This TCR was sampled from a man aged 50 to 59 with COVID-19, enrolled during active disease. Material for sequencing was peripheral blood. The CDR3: CASSLTDGSTEAFF. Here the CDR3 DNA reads TGTGCCAGCAGCTTAACGGACGGGAGCACTGAAGCTTTCTTT.